This entry is about one T cell receptor beta chain. The sample is drawn from a study of blood T cell repertoires in COVID-19. Study-level background: Acute-phase and convalescent COVID-19 samples originated in the United States, Italy and Spain. T cells, B-cell-depleted T cells, or PBMCs supplied cDNA or gDNA.

Germline V gene lookup returns CDR1 MNHEY and CDR2 SVGAGI. The CDR3 runs 15 residues. The V and J ends lost 3 bases and 0 bases respectively, with 11 bases between them. Original methodology: Counts of nucleated cells, estimated from reference gene primer amplification, were obtained. Sequencing used immunoSEQ multiplex PCR; TCRdb keeps in-frame clones, though not all of them. The DNA was the basis for D and trimming; V, J and clone size are from that table. The sample holds about 260,000 clones, approximately 86% seen once. Source material: peripheral blood. The rearrangement uses TRBV6-5 and TRBJ1-1, with D uncertain. The clonotype was recovered from a human donor in a cohort sampled during active COVID-19. The CDR3 reads CASSYSETMNTEAFF. Written as DNA, the CDR3 is TGTGCCAGCAGTTATTCAGAGACTATGAACACTGAAGCTTTCTTT.